This T cell receptor (beta chain) comes out of a study of cytomegalovirus exposure and HLA in healthy donors. The overall study: The use of the same platform for the 120 validation repertoires and the roughly 680 first-cohort repertoires was reported by a later analysis.

Study results and limitations: Reports described diagnosis of cytomegalovirus status by the classifier as highly specific and sensitive.

Generated by immunoSEQ multiplex PCR, the TCRdb table keeps only in-frame clones and is missing some. Counted here are about 200,000 clones, around 83% occurring once; the ten biggest clones make up roughly 13%. J lost 8 bases, V lost 0 bases, and 4 bases had no gene match. CDR1 and CDR2 (germline): SGHRS, YFSETQ. This CDR3 is 16 amino acids long. While the first cohort had fewer than 850 subjects, the donors belonged to the separate validation cohort of over a hundred subjects. With regard to this clone: Its matching antigen is unknown.

This TCR came from a woman aged 25 to 39 in good health and CMV-seropositive. Material: PBMCs. This sequence joins TRBV5-1 and TRBJ2-1, with TRBD2 identical over 14 bases. The CDR3 coding sequence is TGCGCCAGCAGCTTGGTGGGACTAGCGGGAGTCGATGAGCAGTTCTTC. This translates into CASSLVGLAGVDEQFF.